The 20 T cell receptor beta chains below were found in one sample sequenced in a study of T cells in Graves' hyperthyroidism and ophthalmopathy. Amplification of TCR beta CDR3 regions used RNA as the template. The TCR CDR3 first-round RT-PCR relied on the HTBI primer set. TCRdb re-analysed the multiplex PCR reads in MiXCR, keeping a single row per CDR3 protein. The sample comprises roughly 420,000 distinct CDR3 sequences, around a sixth of which are singletons, and 13% to 15% rests with the top ten. The sequenced sample consisted of blood. Receptors were obtained from a woman in her late teens or twenties with Graves' hyperthyroidism.

Only a few counts were recorded for this clonotype. The rearrangement uses TRBV20-1 and TRBJ2-1; D remains ambiguous. V was cut by 0 bases and J by 7 bases, with 7 bases left in between. The CDR3 length is 12 residues. Germline CDR1 and CDR2: DFQATT and SNEGSKA (reference sequence). CDR3 coding DNA: TGCAGTGCTAGAGACTGGGCGAATGAGCAGTTCTTC. This gives the protein CSARDWANEQFF.

This clonotype was detected many times. The chain is built from TRBV20-1 and TRBJ2-1; 9 nucleotides align to TRBD2. CDR3 length equals 15 residues. V shed 4 bases, J shed 3 bases, and the junction held 7 bases outside the gene matches. Germline CDR1 is DFQATT and CDR2 is SNEGSKA (reference sequence). The CDR3 loop is CSATGSGSFYNEQFF. The CDR3, as DNA: TGCAGTGCTACAGGTAGCGGGAGTTTCTACAATGAGCAGTTCTTC.

This clonotype was counted at least ten times. The CDR3, as DNA: TGTGCCAGCAGCCGCGACGGAGCTGGGAGCTACACCTTC. Protein: CASSRDGAGSYTF. This chain connects TRBV7-2 to TRBJ1-2; D remains unclear. V was clipped by 5 bases and J by 9 bases, with 16 bases between them. Germline CDR1 is SGHTA and CDR2 is FQGNSA. This CDR3 has 13 residues.

The rearrangement links TRBV6-1 to TRBJ2-4; D not resolved. Trimming cost V 3 bases and J 0 bases, with 12 bases left between them. CDR1 and CDR2 (germline): MNHNS, SASEGT. The CDR3 is made up of 16 amino acids. CDR3 nucleotide sequence: TGTGCCAGCAGTGACGCATCAACCCTAGCCAAAAACATTCAGTACTTC. It specifies CASSDASTLAKNIQYF.

The rearrangement joins TRBV19 to TRBJ2-6, with unresolved D. The CDR3 is 14 amino acids. Per germline, CDR1 LNHDA and CDR2 SQIVND (reference sequence). V lost 6 bases and J 0 bases, leaving 6 bases between the germline ends. DNA for the CDR3: TGTGCCAGTAGAGACGGCTCTGGGGCCAACGTCCTGACTTTC. Protein: CASRDGSGANVLTF.

The V gene is TRBV11-2, the J gene TRBJ1-2; the D gene is possibly TRBD1 (5 bases). Germline CDR1 SGHAT, CDR2 FQNNGV. This CDR3 contains 14 residues. Trimming shortened V by 5 bases and J by 2 bases, and 12 bases separated the two germline ends. As DNA, the CDR3 is TGTGCCAGCAGCCGACCGGGGGGGAACTATGGCTACACCTTC. Its translation: CASSRPGGNYGYTF.

Turning to this clonotype: This may come from a read error, since a much larger clone is one base off. The V and J genes are TRBV7-9 and TRBJ2-7; D uncertain. Germline CDR1 reads SEHNR; CDR2 reads FQNEAQ (reference sequence). The CDR3 is 14 amino acids. The CDR3 DNA sequence: TGTGCCAACAGCCCCCTACCTTATCTCTACGAGCAGTACTTC. It encodes CANSPLPYLYEQYF.

In this sample, this clonotype turned up many times. The chain couples TRBV5-4 to TRBJ2-5; 8 bases are shared with TRBD1. The CDR3 is 15 amino acids. The germline CDR1 and CDR2 sequences are SGHNT and YYREEE (reference sequence). The V gene end was trimmed by 1 base and the J gene end by 9 bases; junction bases not matched to a gene: 11. The CDR3: CASSLPGQASGAQYF. Written as DNA, the CDR3 is TGTGCCAGCAGCTTGCCGGGACAGGCGTCAGGGGCCCAGTACTTC.

Many counts were recorded for this clonotype. The chain combines TRBV3-1 with TRBJ1-4; 8 nucleotides align to TRBD1. Germline V gene data show CDR1 as LGHDT and CDR2 as YNNKEL (reference sequence). The junction had 6 bases not matched to a gene; V was cut back by 1 base and J by 8 bases. The CDR3 runs to 15 residues. The CDR3 nucleotides are TGTGCCAGCAGCCAAGCAGGGGGCGTGAGAGAAAAACTGTTTTTT. It codes for CASSQAGGVREKLFF.

The J gene is TRBJ1-1, the V gene TRBV5-1; weak D call: TRBD1 (5 bases). From germline, CDR1 is SGHRS and CDR2 YFSETQ. This CDR3 is built from 15 residues. Between the trimmed V and J ends, which lost 0 bases and 3 bases, there was a span of 12 bases. The CDR3 loop reads CASSLGAGPYTEAFF. In DNA form, the CDR3 reads TGCGCCAGCAGCTTGGGGGCAGGGCCCTACACTGAAGCTTTCTTT.

This clonotype occurred a few times. This sequence joins TRBV7-3 and TRBJ2-1; 9 bases are a match to TRBD2. This CDR3 has 16 residues. In germline, CDR1 is SGHTA, CDR2 FQGTGA. The ends lost 5 bases at V and 4 bases at J; junction bases unmatched: 9. CDR3 in DNA: TGTGCCAGCAGCACCTCTAGCGGGATAGGATACAATGAGCAGTTCTTC. Its protein is CASSTSSGIGYNEQFF.

This clonotype was recorded a few times. The chain has TRBV20-1 and TRBJ1-5; tentative D call: TRBD1 (6 bases). The V end was cut by 3 bases, the J end by 6 bases, with 12 bases between. This CDR3 is built from 13 residues. The germline V gene has CDR1 DFQATT and CDR2 SNEGSKA (reference sequence). The CDR3 DNA reads TGCAGTGCTAGTCAGGGGACGGGTCAGCCCCAGCATTTT. It translates to CSASQGTGQPQHF.

This clonotype was counted ten times or more. V and J are TRBV20-1 and TRBJ1-4, with D possibly being TRBD1 (6 bases). CDR1 DFQATT and CDR2 SNEGSKA come from the germline V gene (reference sequence). The CDR3 runs to 14 residues. V dropped 0 bases and J dropped 8 bases, with 13 bases sitting between them. CDR3 in DNA: TGCAGTGCTAGAGATGACAGGAGAAAGGAAAAACTGTTTTTT. This gives the protein CSARDDRRKEKLFF.

Ten or more counts support this clonotype. The J gene is TRBJ2-1, the V gene TRBV2, with D maybe TRBD1 (7 bases). This CDR3 is 16 amino acids long. V was clipped by 6 bases and J by 3 bases, with 18 bases between them. Germline V gene lookup returns CDR1 SNHLY and CDR2 FYNNEI. The CDR3 sequence: CASSGGGQTVYNEQFF. CDR3 bases: TGTGCCAGCAGCGGAGGGGGACAGACAGTCTACAATGAGCAGTTCTTC.

This clonotype was observed at least ten times. The chain uses TRBV2 and TRBJ1-1; tentatively, D is TRBD1 (6 bases). The germline CDR1 and CDR2 sequences are SNHLY and FYNNEI. The CDR3 consists of 16 residues. The V end lost 2 bases, the J end lost 1 base, and 14 bases lay between the germline ends. This chain's CDR3 is CASSESSGAPNTEAFF. In nucleotides, the CDR3 is TGTGCCAGCAGTGAAAGCTCGGGGGCTCCGAACACTGAAGCTTTCTTT.

This clonotype was counted at least ten times. Here the CDR3 reads CSARRQGNTGELFF. CDR3 bases: TGCAGTGCTAGAAGACAGGGAAACACCGGGGAGCTGTTTTTT. V is TRBV20-1 and J is TRBJ2-2, with 7 bases fitting TRBD1. The CDR3 sequence is 14 residues long. J was trimmed by 2 bases and V by 2 bases; bases with no gene match: 2. Germline-derived CDR1 and CDR2 are DFQATT and SNEGSKA (reference sequence).

This clonotype was detected a few times. V usage is TRBV3-1 and J usage is TRBJ1-4; no firm D call. The CDR3 loop spans 17 amino acids. CDR1 and CDR2 (germline): LGHDT, YNNKEL (reference sequence). Trimming left V 0 bases short and J 7 bases short, with 18 bases between. In DNA, the CDR3 is TGTGCCAGCAGCCAAGATCTCGCCAGGAAAAGAGGTGAAAAACTGTTTTTT. Protein sequence: CASSQDLARKRGEKLFF.

This chain connects TRBV5-1 to TRBJ2-4; the match to TRBD2 covers 10 bases. CDR1 and CDR2 from the germline V gene are SGHRS and YFSETQ. V was clipped by 1 base and J by 0 bases; unmatched bases: 10. The CDR3 sequence is 19 residues long. The CDR3 here is CASSLFALAGGLAKNIQYF. CDR3 coding DNA: TGCGCCAGCAGCTTGTTCGCATTAGCGGGGGGTTTAGCCAAAAACATTCAGTACTTC.

Only a few counts were recorded for this clonotype. The J gene is TRBJ1-2, the V gene TRBV6-2 or TRBV6-3; D gene unclear. With 6 bases removed from V and 5 bases from J, the gap between germline ends came to 19 bases. Looked up from germline, CDR1 is MNHEY and CDR2 is SVGEGT. The CDR3 is 15 residues long. The CDR3 coding sequence is TGTGCCAGCAGCCCCCCGAACAGCGGACGGTATGGCTACACCTTC. The encoded protein is CASSPPNSGRYGYTF.

This clonotype occurred many times. This chain uses TRBV2 with TRBJ1-2, with unresolved D. V lost 8 bases to trimming and J lost 8 bases, with 21 bases between them. The CDR3 covers 14 residues. Germline values: CDR1 SNHLY, CDR2 FYNNEI. The CDR3, as DNA: TGTGCCAGCCTTGAAGGGTTGGTCAGGAGGGGCTACACCTTC. Translated, it gives CASLEGLVRRGYTF.